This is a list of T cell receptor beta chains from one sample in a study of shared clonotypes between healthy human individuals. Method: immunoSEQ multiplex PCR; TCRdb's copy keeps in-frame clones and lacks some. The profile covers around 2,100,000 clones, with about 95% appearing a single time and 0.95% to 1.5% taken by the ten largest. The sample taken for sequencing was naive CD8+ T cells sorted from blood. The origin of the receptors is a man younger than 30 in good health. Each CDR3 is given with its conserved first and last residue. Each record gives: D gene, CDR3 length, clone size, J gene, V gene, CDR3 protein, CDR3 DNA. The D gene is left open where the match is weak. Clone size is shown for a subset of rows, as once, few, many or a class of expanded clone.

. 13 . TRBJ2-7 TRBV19 CASSRGATYEQYF TGTGCCAGTAGTAGGGGAGCTACCTACGAGCAGTACTTC
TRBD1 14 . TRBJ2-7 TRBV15 CATSDRDRPHEQYF TGTGCCACCAGCGACAGGGACAGGCCGCACGAGCAGTACTTC
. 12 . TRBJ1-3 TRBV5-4 CASSLDGDTIYF TGTGCCAGCAGCTTGGACGGGGACACCATATATTTT
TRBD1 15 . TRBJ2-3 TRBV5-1 CASSGTGPSTDTQYF TGCGCCAGCAGCGGGACAGGCCCTAGCACAGATACGCAGTATTTT
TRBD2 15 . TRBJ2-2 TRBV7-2 CASSFYVAGAGELFF TGTGCCAGCAGCTTTTACGTAGCGGGGGCCGGGGAGCTGTTTTTT
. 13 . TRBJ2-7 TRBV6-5 CASSYSADYEQYF TGTGCCAGCAGTTACTCGGCTGACTACGAGCAGTACTTC
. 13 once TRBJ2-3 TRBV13 CASSPRNTDTQYF TGTGCCAGCAGCCCAAGGAACACAGATACGCAGTATTTT
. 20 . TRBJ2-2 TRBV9 CASSANSGGRAGEVTGELFF TGTGCCAGCAGCGCCAATTCAGGGGGCAGAGCGGGAGAGGTCACCGGGGAGCTGTTTTTT
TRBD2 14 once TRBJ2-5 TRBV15 CATSSAGVQETQYF TGTGCCACCAGCAGTGCGGGGGTCCAAGAGACCCAGTACTTC
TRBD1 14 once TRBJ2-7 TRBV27 CASSFSGQPYEQYF TGTGCCAGCAGTTTTTCGGGACAGCCCTACGAGCAGTACTTC
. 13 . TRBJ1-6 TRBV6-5 CASIPTGNSPLHF TGTGCCAGCATCCCCACAGGGAATTCACCCCTCCACTTT
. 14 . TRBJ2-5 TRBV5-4 CASSSGTEQETQYF TGTGCCAGCAGCTCCGGGACGGAGCAAGAGACCCAGTACTTC
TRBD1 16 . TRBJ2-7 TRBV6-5 CASSYSVGQVSYEQYF TGTGCCAGCAGTTACTCGGTGGGACAGGTCTCCTACGAGCAGTACTTC
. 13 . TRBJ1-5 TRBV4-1 CASSLGADQPQHF TGCGCCAGCAGCCTCGGGGCAGATCAGCCCCAGCATTTT
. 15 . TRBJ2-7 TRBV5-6 CASSLVGVLSYEQYF TGTGCCAGCAGCTTGGTTGGTGTCCTCTCCTACGAGCAGTACTTC
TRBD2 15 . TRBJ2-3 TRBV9 CASSATSGGLDTQYF TGTGCCAGCAGCGCCACTAGCGGGGGGTTAGATACGCAGTATTTT
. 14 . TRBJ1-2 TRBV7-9 CASSSGTGIHGYTF TGTGCCAGCAGCTCTGGGACGGGGATCCATGGCTACACCTTC
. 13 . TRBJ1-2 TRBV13 CASSLGVGTGYTF TGTGCCAGCAGCTTAGGTGTGGGAACGGGCTACACCTTC
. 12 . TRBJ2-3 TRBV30 CAWTPGTDTQYF TGTGCCTGGACCCCAGGCACAGATACGCAGTATTTT
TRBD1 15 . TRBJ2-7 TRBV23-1 CASSQSGTGFTEQYF TGCGCCAGCAGTCAATCAGGGACAGGGTTTACCGAGCAGTACTTC
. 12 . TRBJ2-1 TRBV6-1 CASSEGYNEQFF TGTGCCAGCAGTGAAGGTTACAATGAGCAGTTCTTC
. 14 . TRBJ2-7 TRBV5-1 CASSLGPSSYEQYF TGCGCCAGCAGCTTGGGACCCAGCTCCTACGAGCAGTACTTC
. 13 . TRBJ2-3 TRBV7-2 CASSPHDPDTQYF TGTGCCAGCAGCCCTCATGACCCAGATACGCAGTATTTT
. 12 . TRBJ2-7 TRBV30 CAWSVLGGEQYF TGTGCCTGGAGTGTACTAGGGGGAGAGCAGTACTTC
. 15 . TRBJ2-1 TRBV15 CATSSTSGVGNEQFF .
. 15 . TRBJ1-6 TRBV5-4 CASSLGAGDNSPLHF TGTGCCAGCAGCTTGGGAGCAGGGGACAATTCACCCCTCCACTTT
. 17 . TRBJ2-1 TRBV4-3 CASSQDSFGGEYNEQFF TGCGCCAGCAGCCAAGATTCGTTTGGCGGGGAGTACAATGAGCAGTTCTTC
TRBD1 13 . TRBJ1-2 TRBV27 CASSLSGQDGYTF TGTGCCAGCAGTTTAAGCGGACAGGATGGCTACACCTTC
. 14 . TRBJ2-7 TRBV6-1 CASSDPGLSYEQYF TGTGCCAGCAGTGACCCGGGCCTCTCCTACGAGCAGTACTTC
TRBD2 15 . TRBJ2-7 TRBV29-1 CSVEWTSGSSYEQYF TGCAGCGTTGAATGGACTAGCGGGAGCTCCTACGAGCAGTACTTC
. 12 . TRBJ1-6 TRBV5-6 CASSLETGGAHF TGTGCCAGCAGCTTGGAAACCGGTGGTGCCCACTTT
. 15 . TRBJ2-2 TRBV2 CASSEEWGGDGELFF TGTGCCAGCAGTGAAGAGTGGGGAGGTGACGGGGAGCTGTTTTTT
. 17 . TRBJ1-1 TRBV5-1 CASTPRGAGEGDTEAFF TGCGCCAGTACGCCAAGGGGTGCCGGGGAAGGAGACACTGAAGCTTTCTTT
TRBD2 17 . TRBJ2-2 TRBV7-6 CASSVGLAGTNTGELFF TGTGCCAGCAGCGTGGGACTAGCGGGGACGAACACCGGGGAGCTGTTTTTT
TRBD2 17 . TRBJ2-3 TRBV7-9 CASSSLVSGGPRATQYF TGTGCCAGCAGCTCTCTGGTTTCGGGAGGGCCCAGGGCAACGCAGTATTTT
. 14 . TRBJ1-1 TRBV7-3 CASSLGPGDTEAFF TGTGCCAGCAGCTTAGGTCCCGGGGACACTGAAGCTTTCTTT
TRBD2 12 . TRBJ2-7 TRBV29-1 CSVTSGLGEQYF TGCAGCGTAACTAGCGGCTTAGGCGAGCAGTACTTC
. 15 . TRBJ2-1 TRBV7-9 CASSFRDSSYNEQFF TGTGCCAGCAGCTTTAGGGATAGCTCCTACAATGAGCAGTTCTTC
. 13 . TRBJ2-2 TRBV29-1 CSVELGNTGELFF TGCAGCGTTGAGTTAGGGAACACCGGGGAGCTGTTTTTT
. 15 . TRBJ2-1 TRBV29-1 CSVEGLAASYNEQFF TGCAGCGTTGAAGGATTGGCGGCTTCCTACAATGAGCAGTTCTTC
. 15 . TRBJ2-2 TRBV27 CASSPRTGNTGELFF TGTGCCAGCAGTCCGCGCACAGGGAACACCGGGGAGCTGTTTTTT
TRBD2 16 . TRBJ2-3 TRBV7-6 CASGFCSGRATDTQYF TGTGCCAGTGGGTTTTGTAGCGGGAGGGCCACAGATACGCAGTATTTT
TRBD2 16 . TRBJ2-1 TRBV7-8 CASSTRLAGVSGEQFF TGTGCCAGCAGCACCCGACTAGCGGGAGTCTCGGGTGAGCAGTTCTTC